Presented here are 11 T cell receptor beta chains from one specimen sequenced in a study of spatial heterogeneity in lung cancer. Broader study findings: Tumors with more nonsynonymous mutations had more expanded intratumoral alpha and beta TCRs.

Time point noted: sample taken at primary tumor resection. TCRdb analysed the 5' RACE reads with MiXCR anew, one entry per CDR3 protein. This sample carries roughly 4,900 distinct CDR3 sequences, about 12% of them seen once, and the ten largest clones take less than 55%. Their antigens remain unidentified. Sequences were derived from lung tumor tissue, sampled at surgery. Receptors were obtained from a male donor with early-stage non-small cell lung cancer.

By share of the sample, this clonotype is large. The chain uses TRBV4-3 and TRBJ2-6; tentatively, D is TRBD1 (6 bases). The V and J ends lost 5 bases and 2 bases respectively, with 10 bases between them. The CDR3 covers 15 residues. In germline, CDR1 is LGHNA, CDR2 YSLEER. The CDR3 DNA sequence: TGCGCCAGCAGCGAACAGGGAGCTGGGGCCAACGTCCTGACTTTC. This sequence encodes CASSEQGAGANVLTF.

This clonotype is medium-sized. V and J are TRBV21-1 and TRBJ1-4. TRBV21-1 corresponds to a pseudogene. This CDR3 region has 13 residues. CDR3 region: CASSKQEGEKLFF. The DNA of the CDR3 is TGTGCCAGCAGCAAACAGGAGGGTGAAAAACTGTTTTTT.

This clonotype was counted a few times. The chain employs TRBV5-6 and TRBJ1-2, with 8 nucleotides matching TRBD1. CDR3 size: 15 residues. Trimming at V came to 1 base and at J to 4 bases, leaving 6 bases not matched to a gene. Germline assignment: CDR1 SGHDT and CDR2 YYEEEE. Written as DNA, the CDR3 is TGTGCCAGCAGCTTGAGGACAGGGACTCTCTATGGCTACACCTTC. Protein sequence: CASSLRTGTLYGYTF. Full variable domain (outside the CDR3, taken from reference TRBV5-6 and TRBJ1-2): DAGVTQSPTHLIKTRGQQVTLRCSPKSGHDTVSWYQQALGQGPQFIFQYYEEEERQRGNFPDRFSGHQFPNYSSELNVNALLLGDSALYLCASSLRTGTLYGYTFGSGTRLTVV.

The chain combines TRBV6-5 with TRBJ1-2; D gene ambiguous. The CDR3 runs to 12 residues. Germline V CDR1 and CDR2: MNHEY, SVGAGI. V lost 6 bases and J 9 bases, leaving 14 bases between the germline ends. CDR3: CASRVGLESYTF. The CDR3 DNA reads as TGTGCCAGCAGGGTAGGACTCGAGAGCTACACCTTC.

The gene calls are TRBV7-9 and TRBJ2-3; the match to TRBD2 covers 8 bases. This CDR3 comprises 17 residues. Trimming took 1 base from V and 2 from J; bases not matched to a gene: 8. The germline V gene has CDR1 SEHNR and CDR2 FQNEAQ (reference sequence). Written as DNA, the CDR3 is TGTGCCAGCAGCTTAGTTTACGGGACTAGAAACACAGATACGCAGTATTTT. As protein: CASSLVYGTRNTDTQYF.

This clonotype was recorded a few times. The chain is built from TRBV11-2 and TRBJ2-1; D not certain. Between the trimmed V and J ends, which lost 5 bases and 10 bases, there was a span of 9 bases. The CDR3 runs 11 residues. Germline CDR1 and CDR2: SGHAT and FQNNGV. CDR3 DNA: TGTGCCAGCAGCCTCACCTCGGAGCAGTTCTTC. It codes for CASSLTSEQFF.

This clonotype was seen a few times. The chain combines TRBV18 with TRBJ1-6; no clear D. The V gene's germline CDR1 is KGHSH and CDR2 LQKENI. The V end was cut by 6 bases, the J end by 7 bases, with 16 bases between. This CDR3 comprises 15 residues. The chain's CDR3 is CASSPTRGSNSPLHF. As DNA, the CDR3 is TGTGCCAGCTCCCCGACCAGAGGTTCCAATTCACCCCTCCACTTT.

This clonotype rates as medium-sized (0.01 to 0.1%). This chain links TRBV5-8 with TRBJ2-1, with D uncertain. CDR1 and CDR2 (germline): SGHTS, YDEGEE. The CDR3 spans 12 residues. Trimming stripped 1 base from V and 12 bases from J, with 11 bases between. The CDR3 nucleotides read TGTGCCAGCAGCTTGACGTGGGGATGGCAGTTCTTC. Its translation: CASSLTWGWQFF.

This sequence joins TRBV7-8 and TRBJ2-2; 10 nucleotides match TRBD2. The CDR3 covers 15 residues. With 1 base clipped from V and 9 bases from J, the junction kept 5 bases outside the gene matches. Germline CDR1 SGHVS, CDR2 FQNEAQ. The DNA for the CDR3 is TGTGCCAGCAGCTTAGTGGCTAGCGGGAGCCGGGAGCTGTTTTTT. Protein product: CASSLVASGSRELFF.

The chain employs TRBV20-1 and TRBJ1-1; 9 nucleotides agree with TRBD1. The length of the CDR3 is 14 residues. Germline V CDR1 and CDR2: DFQATT, SNEGSKA (reference sequence). The V segment lost 6 bases and the J segment 4 bases; nucleotides outside the gene matches: 9. The chain's CDR3 is CSAGQGLVFTEAFF. DNA for the CDR3: TGCAGTGCGGGACAGGGTTTGGTGTTCACTGAAGCTTTCTTT.

There are a few counts of this clonotype. The V and J genes are TRBV7-2 and TRBJ2-5; D is uncertain. V shed 4 bases and J shed 4 bases, with 7 bases lying between them. Germline V gene data show CDR1 as SGHTA and CDR2 as FQGNSA. The CDR3 has 12 residues. The CDR3 bases are TGTGCCAGCAGCTCCTTCTTAGAGACCCAGTACTTC. This gives the protein CASSSFLETQYF.